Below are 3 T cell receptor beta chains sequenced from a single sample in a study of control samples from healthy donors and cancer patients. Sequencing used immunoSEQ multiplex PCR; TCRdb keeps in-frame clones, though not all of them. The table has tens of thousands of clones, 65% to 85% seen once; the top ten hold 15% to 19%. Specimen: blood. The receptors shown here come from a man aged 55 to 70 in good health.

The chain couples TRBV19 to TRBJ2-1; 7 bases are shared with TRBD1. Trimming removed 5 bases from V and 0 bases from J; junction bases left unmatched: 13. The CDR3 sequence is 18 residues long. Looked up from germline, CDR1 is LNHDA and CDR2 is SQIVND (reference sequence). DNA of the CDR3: TGTGCCAGTAGTCGGGACAGCAACCCGGTACGCTCCTACAATGAGCAGTTCTTC. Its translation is CASSRDSNPVRSYNEQFF.

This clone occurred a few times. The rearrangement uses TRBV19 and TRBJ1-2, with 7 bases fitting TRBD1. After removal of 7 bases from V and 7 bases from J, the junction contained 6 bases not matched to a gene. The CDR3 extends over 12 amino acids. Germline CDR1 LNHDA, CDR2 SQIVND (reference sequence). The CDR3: CASTSYRGGYTF. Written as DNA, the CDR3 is TGTGCCAGTACCTCCTACAGGGGTGGCTACACCTTC.

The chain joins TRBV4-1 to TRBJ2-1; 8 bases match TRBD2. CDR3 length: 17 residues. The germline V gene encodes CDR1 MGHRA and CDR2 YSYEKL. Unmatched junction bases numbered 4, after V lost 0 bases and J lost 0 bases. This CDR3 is CASSQEVTSVSYNEQFF. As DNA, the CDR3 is TGCGCCAGCAGCCAAGAGGTGACTAGCGTCTCCTACAATGAGCAGTTCTTC.